Listed below are T cell receptor beta chains from one sample, sequenced in a study of T cell changes during pregnancy in multiple sclerosis. The repertoire was sequenced with immunoSEQ multiplex PCR; TCRdb's copy has only in-frame clones and lacks some. The profile shows just over 80,000 clones, 90% to 95% of them singletons. Specimen: peripheral blood, collected in the second trimester of pregnancy. The receptors derive from a female donor with multiple sclerosis, enrolled in a pregnancy study. Both conserved end residues are part of each CDR3. The D gene is left open where the match is weak. Clone size is stated in some rows and not others, as once, few, many or a class when expanded.

TRBJ2-7 - TRBD1 TRBV11-2 CASSLDRTGYSYEQYF TGTGCCAGCAGCTTAGATCGGACAGGGTACTCCTACGAGCAGTACTTC
TRBJ2-1 - TRBD2 TRBV5-1 CASSLAGTSYNEQFF TGCGCCAGCAGCTTGGCCGGGACTAGCTACAATGAGCAGTTCTTC
TRBJ2-7 - TRBD2 TRBV7-2 CASSPPPGLGSSYEQYF TGTGCCAGCAGCCCGCCCCCGGGACTAGGGTCTTCCTACGAGCAGTACTTC
TRBJ2-2 - TRBD2 TRBV5-4 CATKREGTGELFF TGTGCCACTAAGCGGGAGGGGACCGGGGAGCTGTTTTTT
TRBJ2-5 - TRBD1 TRBV23-1 CASSRGQEQQETQYF TGCGCCAGCAGTCGGGGACAGGAACAACAAGAGACCCAGTACTTC
TRBJ2-1 - TRBD2 TRBV25-1 CASSESGRYNEQFF TGTGCCAGCAGTGAGAGCGGGAGGTACAATGAGCAGTTCTTC
TRBJ1-4 once TRBD1 TRBV6-4 CASTQPTGLDEKLFF TGTGCCAGCACCCAACCGACAGGGCTGGATGAAAAACTGTTTTTT
TRBJ2-2 - - TRBV4-1 CASSQVAVNTGELFF TGCGCCAGCAGCCAAGTAGCTGTTAACACCGGGGAGCTGTTTTTT
TRBJ2-7 - - TRBV2 CASSEAGYSYEQYF TGTGCCAGCAGTGAGGCAGGTTACTCCTACGAGCAGTACTTC
TRBJ2-3 - TRBD2 TRBV30 CAWGEGNTQYF TGTGCCTGGGGGGAGGGAAATACGCAGTATTTT